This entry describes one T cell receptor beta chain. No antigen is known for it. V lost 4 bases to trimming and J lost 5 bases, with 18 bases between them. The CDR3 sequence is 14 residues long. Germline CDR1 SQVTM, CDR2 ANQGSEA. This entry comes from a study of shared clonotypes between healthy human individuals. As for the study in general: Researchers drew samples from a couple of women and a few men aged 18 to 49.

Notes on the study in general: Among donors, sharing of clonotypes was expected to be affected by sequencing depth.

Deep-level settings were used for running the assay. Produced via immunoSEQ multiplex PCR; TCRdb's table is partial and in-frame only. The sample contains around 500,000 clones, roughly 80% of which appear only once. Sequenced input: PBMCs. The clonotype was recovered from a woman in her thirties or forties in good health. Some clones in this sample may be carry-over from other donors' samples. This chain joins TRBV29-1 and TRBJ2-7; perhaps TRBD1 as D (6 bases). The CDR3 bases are TGCAGCGTTGTCGGTTCCGGGACAACAAACGAGCAGTACTTC. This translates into CSVVGSGTTNEQYF.